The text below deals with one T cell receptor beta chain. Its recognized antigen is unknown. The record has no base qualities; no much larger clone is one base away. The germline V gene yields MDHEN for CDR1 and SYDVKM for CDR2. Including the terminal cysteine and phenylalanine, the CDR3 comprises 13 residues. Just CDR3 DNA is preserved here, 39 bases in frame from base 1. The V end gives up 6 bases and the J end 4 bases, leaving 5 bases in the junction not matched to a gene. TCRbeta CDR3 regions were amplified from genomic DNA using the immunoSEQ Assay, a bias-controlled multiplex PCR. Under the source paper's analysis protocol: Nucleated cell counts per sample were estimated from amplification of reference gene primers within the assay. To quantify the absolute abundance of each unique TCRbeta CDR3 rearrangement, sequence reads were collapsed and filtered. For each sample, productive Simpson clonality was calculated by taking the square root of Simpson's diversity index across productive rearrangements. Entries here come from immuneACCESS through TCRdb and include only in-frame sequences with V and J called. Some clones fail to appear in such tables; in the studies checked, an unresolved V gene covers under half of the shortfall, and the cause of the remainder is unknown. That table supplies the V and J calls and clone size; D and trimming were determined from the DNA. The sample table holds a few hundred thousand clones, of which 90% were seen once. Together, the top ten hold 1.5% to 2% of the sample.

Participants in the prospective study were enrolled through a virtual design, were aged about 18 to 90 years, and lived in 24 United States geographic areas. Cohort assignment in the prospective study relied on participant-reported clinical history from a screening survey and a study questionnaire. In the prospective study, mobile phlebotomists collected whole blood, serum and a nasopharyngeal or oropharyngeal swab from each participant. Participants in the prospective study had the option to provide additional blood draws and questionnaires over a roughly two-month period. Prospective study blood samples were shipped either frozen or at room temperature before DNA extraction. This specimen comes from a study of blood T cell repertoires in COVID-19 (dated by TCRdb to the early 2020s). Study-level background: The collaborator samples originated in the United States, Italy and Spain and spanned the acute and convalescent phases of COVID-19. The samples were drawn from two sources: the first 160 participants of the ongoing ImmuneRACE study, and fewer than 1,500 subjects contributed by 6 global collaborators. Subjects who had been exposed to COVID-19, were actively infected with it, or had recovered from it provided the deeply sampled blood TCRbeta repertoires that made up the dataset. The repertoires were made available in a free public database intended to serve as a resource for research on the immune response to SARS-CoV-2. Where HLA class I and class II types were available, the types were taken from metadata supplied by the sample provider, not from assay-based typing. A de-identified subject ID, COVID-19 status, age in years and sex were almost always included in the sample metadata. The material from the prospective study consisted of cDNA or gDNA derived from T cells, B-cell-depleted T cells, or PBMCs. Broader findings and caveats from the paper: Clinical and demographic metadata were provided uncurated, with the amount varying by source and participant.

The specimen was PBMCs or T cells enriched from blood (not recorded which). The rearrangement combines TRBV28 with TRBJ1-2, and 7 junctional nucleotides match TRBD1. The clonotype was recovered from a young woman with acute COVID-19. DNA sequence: TGTGCCAGCAGACCCGGGACAGCCTATGGCTACACCTTC. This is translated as CASRPGTAYGYTF.